Shown below are 27 T cell receptor beta chains from a single sample sequenced in a study of cytomegalovirus exposure and HLA in healthy donors. It was with 60 Vbeta and 13 Jbeta primers that the PCR ran. Profiled with immunoSEQ multiplex PCR; TCRdb holds only in-frame clones, not every one. The sample consists of tens of thousands of clones, 72% of them appearing once. Sequences were obtained from PBMCs. The receptors derive from a woman aged 40 to 49 in good health and CMV-seropositive.

This chain links TRBV30 with TRBJ2-5, with TRBD2 as a possible D gene (5 bases). The CDR3 covers 14 residues. V was cut by 0 bases and J by 4 bases, with 12 bases left in between. Germline loops: CDR1 GTSNPN, CDR2 SVGIG (reference sequence). CDR3 loop: CAWSVYSRGETQYF. The CDR3 bases are TGTGCCTGGAGTGTATACTCCCGGGGAGAGACCCAGTACTTC.

The V and J genes are TRBV5-4 and TRBJ2-1; D uncertain. The CDR3 is 12 amino acids. In germline, CDR1 is SGHNT, CDR2 YYREEE (reference sequence). V was clipped by 2 bases and J by 5 bases, with 5 bases between them. CDR3 in amino acids: CASSFPNNEQFF. CDR3 sequence (DNA): TGTGCCAGCAGCTTCCCCAACAATGAGCAGTTCTTC.

J is TRBJ2-3 and V is TRBV5-1; 8 bases line up with TRBD1. The CDR3 is 16 residues long. Germline CDR1 SGHRS, CDR2 YFSETQ. Trimming cost V 0 bases and J 6 bases; bases outside gene matches: 9. The CDR3 sequence is CASSLGGTGSWDTQYF. The CDR3 nucleotides read TGCGCCAGCAGCTTGGGCGGGACAGGTAGTTGGGATACGCAGTATTTT.

The J gene is TRBJ2-1, the V gene TRBV7-6; 11 bases line up with TRBD1. The CDR3 has 15 residues. Germline values: CDR1 SGHVS, CDR2 FNYEAQ. The ends lost 1 base at V and 8 bases at J; junction bases unmatched: 4. CDR3 in amino acids: CASSLVGQGVDEQFF. In DNA, the CDR3 is TGTGCCAGCAGCTTAGTGGGACAGGGGGTCGATGAGCAGTTCTTC.

CDR3 protein: CASSLQAGGPGETQYF. CDR3 DNA sequence: TGTGCCAGCAGTCTTCAAGCGGGAGGGCCTGGGGAGACCCAGTACTTC. V usage is TRBV7-9 and J usage is TRBJ2-5, with TRBD2 matching 10 bases. The CDR3 sequence is 16 residues long. After removal of 6 bases from V and 5 bases from J, the junction contained 12 bases not matched to a gene. Looked up from germline, CDR1 is SEHNR and CDR2 is FQNEAQ (reference sequence). Variable domain in full (rest from reference TRBV7-9 and TRBJ2-5): DTGVSQNPRHKITKRGQNVTFRCDPISEHNRLYWYRQTLGQGPEFLTYFQNEAQLEKSRLLSDRFSAERPKGSFSTLEIQRTEQGDSAMYLCASSLQAGGPGETQYFGPGTRLLVL.

This clone was counted a few times. The chain carries TRBV28 and TRBJ1-4, with 8 bases lining up with TRBD1. CDR1 is MDHEN and CDR2 is SYDVKM in the germline V gene. V shed 3 bases and J 6 bases; nucleotides not matched to a gene: 6. This CDR3 is 15 amino acids long. The CDR3 loop is CASSFPGQGHEKLFF. The CDR3 DNA reads TGTGCCAGCAGTTTTCCCGGACAGGGTCATGAAAAACTGTTTTTT.

Only a few counts were recorded for this clone. V gene TRBV5-1 combines with J gene TRBJ2-1; the match to TRBD2 covers 11 bases. From germline, CDR1 is SGHRS and CDR2 YFSETQ. J lost 4 bases, V lost 3 bases, and 9 bases had no gene match. This CDR3 comprises 17 residues. For the CDR3, the DNA is TGCGCCAGCAGCTCAGGAACCGGGACTAGCGGTTACAATGAGCAGTTCTTC. As protein: CASSSGTGTSGYNEQFF.

The chain recombines TRBV28 with TRBJ2-7; 8 positions agree with TRBD1. The V and J ends lost 5 bases and 3 bases, in that order; junction bases with no gene match: 6. The CDR3 totals 14 residues. Germline loops: CDR1 MDHEN, CDR2 SYDVKM. This CDR3 is CASSTGQGYYEQYF. In DNA form, the CDR3 reads TGTGCCAGCAGTACTGGACAGGGCTACTACGAGCAGTACTTC.

The rearrangement links TRBV5-1 to TRBJ1-1, with a weak D call TRBD1 (5 bases). V gave up 8 bases and J gave up 4 bases, with 15 bases separating them. CDR3 length equals 13 residues. Germline loops: CDR1 SGHRS, CDR2 YFSETQ. The CDR3 is CASSGVSSTEAFF. The DNA for the CDR3 is TGCGCCAGTTCGGGGGTTTCGAGCACTGAAGCTTTCTTT.

The sample holds a few counts of this clone. The CDR3 spells CASSQDRTGELFF. In nucleotides, the CDR3 is TGTGCCAGCAGCCAAGACCGTACCGGGGAGCTGTTTTTT. V usage is TRBV14 and J usage is TRBJ2-2, with unresolved D. V was trimmed by 0 bases and J by 5 bases, leaving 4 bases between them. CDR3 length: 13 residues. CDR1 and CDR2 from the germline V gene are SGHDN and FVKESK.

V usage is TRBV2 and J usage is TRBJ2-1; 7 nucleotides align to TRBD1. Looked up from germline, CDR1 is SNHLY and CDR2 is FYNNEI. V gave up 7 bases and J gave up 0 bases; unmatched junction bases: 6. The CDR3 consists of 15 residues. The CDR3 protein is CASKQGSVSYNEQFF. The DNA of the CDR3 is TGTGCCAGCAAACAGGGGAGCGTCTCCTACAATGAGCAGTTCTTC. Variable domain in full (rest from reference TRBV2 and TRBJ2-1): EPEVTQTPSHQVTQMGQEVILRCVPISNHLYFYWYRQILGQKVEFLVSFYNNEISEKSEIFDDQFSVERPDGSNFTLKIRSTKLEDSAMYFCASKQGSVSYNEQFFGPGTRLTVL.

This clone was observed a few times. This sequence joins TRBV19 and TRBJ2-1, with D perhaps TRBD1 (5 bases). V shed 3 bases and J shed 5 bases, with 8 bases lying between them. The germline V gene has CDR1 LNHDA and CDR2 SQIVND (reference sequence). CDR3 length equals 13 residues. The CDR3 DNA sequence: TGTGCCAGTAGTATGTCAGGGAACAATGAGCAGTTCTTC. Amino acid sequence: CASSMSGNNEQFF.

This clone has just a few counts. The chain recombines TRBV29-1 with TRBJ2-7; maybe TRBD2 (6 bases). Germline CDR1 SQVTM, CDR2 ANQGSEA. Trimming removed 6 bases at V and 1 base at J, with 7 bases between. The CDR3 runs 11 residues. CDR3 amino acids: CSVGTSYEQYF. The CDR3 DNA reads TGCAGCGTGGGGACTTCCTACGAGCAGTACTTC.

This clone was seen only once. The chain recombines TRBV28 with TRBJ2-3; D is undetermined. V was pared by 3 bases and J by 6 bases, with 4 bases between. Germline assignment: CDR1 MDHEN and CDR2 SYDVKM. This CDR3 is 11 amino acids long. The CDR3 loop reads CASSFSDTQYF. Here the CDR3 DNA reads TGTGCCAGCAGTTTCAGTGATACGCAGTATTTT.

V is TRBV30 and J is TRBJ1-1, with D possibly TRBD1 on 5 matching bases. The CDR3 loop spans 13 amino acids. CDR1 and CDR2 (germline): GTSNPN, SVGIG (reference sequence). Trimming cost V 4 bases and J 3 bases, with 12 bases left between them. CDR3 nucleotide sequence: TGTGCCTGGAAAAGGGGCATACACACTGAAGCTTTCTTT. It encodes CAWKRGIHTEAFF.

The chain joins TRBV18 to TRBJ1-2; the match to TRBD1 covers 9 bases. V was clipped by 3 bases and J by 2 bases; unmatched bases: 7. Looked up from germline, CDR1 is KGHSH and CDR2 is LQKENI. This CDR3 contains 16 residues. The DNA for the CDR3 is TGTGCCAGCTCACCGACGGGACAGGGAGGGAACTATGGCTACACCTTC. This translates into CASSPTGQGGNYGYTF.

The V call is TRBV7-6, the J call TRBJ2-3; no clear D. Germline assignment: CDR1 SGHVS and CDR2 FNYEAQ. The CDR3 sequence is 15 residues long. Deletions cut 3 bases from V and 0 bases from J, with 10 bases between. CDR3 amino acids: CASSFSHLSTDTQYF. The CDR3 DNA follows: TGTGCCAGCAGCTTCTCACACCTTAGCACAGATACGCAGTATTTT.

The chain has TRBV5-1 and TRBJ2-7; 8 bases match TRBD2. J lost 0 bases, V lost 0 bases, and 11 bases had no gene match. The CDR3 length is 18 residues. Germline CDR1 and CDR2: SGHRS and YFSETQ. CDR3 sequence reads: CASSLAPVSGVSSYEQYF. The CDR3 nucleotides are TGCGCCAGCAGCTTGGCCCCGGTTAGCGGGGTAAGCTCCTACGAGCAGTACTTC.

The chain combines TRBV5-1 with TRBJ2-5; 8 nucleotides line up with TRBD2. There are 15 residues in the CDR3. The germline V gene encodes CDR1 SGHRS and CDR2 YFSETQ. The V and J ends lost 3 bases and 5 bases, in that order; junction bases with no gene match: 9. The CDR3 DNA reads TGCGCCAGCAGCTCCCCGGGACTAGTGGGGGAGACCCAGTACTTC. The encoded protein is CASSSPGLVGETQYF.

As DNA, the CDR3 is TGTGCCAGCAACCCGCCCGGAGGGTCGAAGACCTACGAGCAGTACTTC. This sequence encodes CASNPPGGSKTYEQYF. The chain couples TRBV2 to TRBJ2-7; TRBD2 is a possible D gene (6 bases). In germline, CDR1 is SNHLY, CDR2 FYNNEI. The CDR3 length is 16 residues. With 7 bases removed from V and 2 bases from J, the gap between germline ends came to 21 bases.

V is TRBV28 and J is TRBJ1-2, with 8 nucleotides matching TRBD1. CDR3 size: 16 residues. Germline assignment: CDR1 MDHEN and CDR2 SYDVKM. Trimming cost V 2 bases and J 2 bases; bases outside gene matches: 7. CDR3 DNA sequence: TGTGCCAGCAGTTTAGGGCCAGGGGGCGCCAACTATGGCTACACCTTC. The encoded protein is CASSLGPGGANYGYTF.

The gene calls are TRBV7-6 and TRBJ2-7, with 8 bases that match TRBD2. Per the germline V gene, CDR1 is SGHVS and CDR2 is FNYEAQ. After removal of 6 bases from V and 4 bases from J, the junction contained 8 bases not matched to a gene. The CDR3 spans 14 residues. The CDR3 region is CASSSRGVQYEQYF. CDR3 coding DNA: TGTGCCAGCAGTTCGCGGGGGGTTCAATACGAGCAGTACTTC. Full variable domain (outside the CDR3, taken from reference TRBV7-6 and TRBJ2-7): GAGVSQSPRYKVTKRGQDVALRCDPISGHVSLYWYRQALGQGPEFLTYFNYEAQQDKSGLPNDRFSAERPEGSISTLTIQRTEQRDSAMYRCASSSRGVQYEQYFGPGTRLTVT.

The rearrangement joins TRBV7-6 to TRBJ2-1; 7 bases map to TRBD2. Trimming removed 5 bases from V and 5 bases from J; junction bases left unmatched: 12. This CDR3 has 16 amino acids. From germline, CDR1 is SGHVS and CDR2 FNYEAQ. DNA of the CDR3: TGTGCCAGCAGCGCTAGCCGGGGGGAGTGGGACAATGAGCAGTTCTTC. Translating it yields CASSASRGEWDNEQFF.

The chain couples TRBV27 to TRBJ1-3; 10 bases align to TRBD1. Germline-derived CDR1 and CDR2 are MNHEY and SMNVEV (reference sequence). The CDR3 sequence is 15 residues long. V lost 7 bases, J lost 2 bases, and 5 bases stayed unmatched. CDR3 sequence: CASKRDRGTGNTIYF. CDR3 nucleotide sequence: TGTGCCAGCAAACGGGACAGGGGAACTGGAAACACCATATATTTT.

The genes are TRBV7-2 and TRBJ1-2; D unclear. The CDR3 sequence is 14 residues long. V lost 2 bases to trimming and J lost 9 bases, with 16 bases between them. Germline loops: CDR1 SGHTA, CDR2 FQGNSA. CDR3 nucleotides: TGTGCCAGCAGCTTATCTTTATCCGGTTCTAGCTACACCTTC. Translating gives CASSLSLSGSSYTF.

The table lists this clone with many counts. Because the CDR3's place on the DNA is in doubt, the DNA is left out and the CDR3 is given as listed by TCRdb. CDR3 residues: CASSSSSNTEAFF. The chain couples TRBV5-6 to TRBJ1-1. The CDR3 is 13 residues long, ends included. Germline V gives CDR1 SGHDT, CDR2 YYEEEE.

The chain has TRBV14 and TRBJ1-1, with unresolved D. CDR1 SGHDN and CDR2 FVKESK come from the germline V gene. Trimming took off 1 base at V and 0 bases at J, with 15 bases between the two ends. The CDR3 length is 17 residues. DNA for the CDR3: TGTGCCAGCAGCCAAGGAAATCGGTTTTTGATGAACACTGAAGCTTTCTTT. Its protein product is CASSQGNRFLMNTEAFF.